Below, 10 T cell receptor beta chains from the same sample are listed, as sequenced in a study of vaccination effects on CD4 cells after COVID-19. Antigens for these TCRs are unknown. Generated by immunoSEQ multiplex PCR, the TCRdb table keeps only in-frame clones and is missing some. This sample carries about 45,000 clones, approximately 77% of them seen once, and the ten largest clones take over 25%. Before sequencing, viral peptide pools were used by the ViraFEST assay to expand antigen-specific CD4+ T cells. On approximately day 9 of culture, CD4+ T cells were separated out. Convalescent patients had PCR-confirmed SARS-CoV-2 infection between March and December 2020. The material was CD4+ T cells from PBMCs cultured with a peptide pool, obtained before COVID-19 vaccination. These receptors were collected from a human donor who had a prior SARS-CoV-2 infection.

V usage is TRBV2 and J usage is TRBJ1-1, with unresolved D. V was trimmed by 5 bases and J by 0 bases, leaving 7 bases between them. The CDR3 spans 13 residues. From germline, CDR1 is SNHLY and CDR2 FYNNEI. Here the CDR3 DNA reads TGTGCCAGCAGTACATATATGAACACTGAAGCTTTCTTT. This codes for CASSTYMNTEAFF. The full variable domain, its missing parts supplied by reference TRBV2 and TRBJ1-1, is EPEVTQTPSHQVTQMGQEVILRCVPISNHLYFYWYRQILGQKVEFLVSFYNNEISEKSEIFDDQFSVERPDGSNFTLKIRSTKLEDSAMYFCASSTYMNTEAFFGQGTRLTVV.

The chain links TRBV9 to TRBJ1-3; D is possibly TRBD1 (5 bases). This CDR3 spans 14 amino acids. V lost 0 bases and J lost 2, with 6 bases in between. The germline V gene encodes CDR1 SGDLS and CDR2 YYNGEE. The CDR3 nucleotides read TGTGCCAGCAGCGTAGGAGGGGCTGGAAACACCATATATTTT. It translates to CASSVGGAGNTIYF.

The V gene is TRBV5-1, the J gene TRBJ2-3; the D is unclear. The V end was cut by 4 bases, the J end by 2 bases, with 14 bases between. Looked up from germline, CDR1 is SGHRS and CDR2 is YFSETQ. CDR3 length equals 15 residues. The CDR3 spells CASSPQTRDTDTQYF. In nucleotides, the CDR3 is TGCGCCAGCAGCCCACAGACGAGAGACACAGATACGCAGTATTTT.

The chain uses TRBV29-1 and TRBJ2-2; the D is unclear. Germline V gene data show CDR1 as SQVTM and CDR2 as ANQGSEA. The CDR3 sequence is 15 residues long. V lost 5 bases and J lost 1, with 14 bases in between. The CDR3: CSVSPLTGNTGELFF. In DNA, the CDR3 is TGCAGCGTTTCCCCTCTAACGGGGAACACCGGGGAGCTGTTTTTT.

The V gene is TRBV5-1, the J gene TRBJ1-1; D is undetermined. The germline V and J ends were trimmed by 3 bases and 5 bases, with 20 bases remaining between them. Looked up from germline, CDR1 is SGHRS and CDR2 is YFSETQ. The length of the CDR3 is 16 residues. The CDR3 region is CASSSQAGVGRTEAFF. The CDR3 nucleotides read TGCGCCAGCAGCTCCCAGGCGGGCGTGGGCCGGACTGAAGCTTTCTTT.

The V call is TRBV7-2, the J call TRBJ2-5, with 9 bases identical to TRBD2. Losses at the gene ends were 6 bases for V and 6 bases for J; bases not matched to a gene: 11. This CDR3 has 15 residues. Germline V gene lookup returns CDR1 SGHTA and CDR2 FQGNSA. The CDR3 DNA follows: TGTGCCAGCAGTAGCGGGGGACTAGGTTTGAAGACCCAGTACTTC. This sequence encodes CASSSGGLGLKTQYF.

This clone was seen a handful of times. The J gene is TRBJ1-2, the V gene TRBV24-1; no definite D call. Germline CDR1 KGHDR, CDR2 SFDVKD. The CDR3 is 14 residues long. Between the trimmed V and J ends, which lost 0 bases and 8 bases, there was a span of 12 bases. The CDR3 coding sequence is TGTGCCACCAGTGATTTGTTACCGGGGAGCGGCTACACCTTC. It yields the protein CATSDLLPGSGYTF.

V gene TRBV24-1 combines with J gene TRBJ2-3, with D unclear. V was trimmed by 6 bases and J by 6 bases, leaving 12 bases between them. CDR3 length: 13 amino acids. CDR1 KGHDR and CDR2 SFDVKD come from the germline V gene. CDR3 protein: CATSPLPGDTQYF. CDR3 in DNA: TGTGCCACCAGTCCCCTCCCCGGGGATACGCAGTATTTT.

V is TRBV7-9 and J is TRBJ1-5; TRBD1 matches 8 bases. CDR3 size: 15 residues. J was trimmed by 6 bases and V by 5 bases; bases with no gene match: 9. Germline-derived CDR1 and CDR2 are SEHNR and FQNEAQ (reference sequence). The CDR3 spells CASSATTGGGQPQHF. In DNA form, the CDR3 reads TGTGCCAGCAGCGCCACCACAGGGGGAGGTCAGCCCCAGCATTTT.

The chain couples TRBV7-8 to TRBJ2-1; no clear D gene. The CDR3 has 12 amino acids. Germline-derived CDR1 and CDR2 are SGHVS and FQNEAQ. V was trimmed by 2 bases and J by 4 bases, leaving 3 bases between them. In DNA form, the CDR3 reads TGTGCCAGCAGCTTATCTTACAATGAGCAGTTCTTC. Its protein product is CASSLSYNEQFF.